The rows below give T cell receptor beta chains drawn from one sample of a study of blood T cells in healthy people across ages. TCRdb reanalysed the 5' RACE reads using MiXCR and keeps one entry per CDR3 protein. Seen here are around 700,000 distinct CDR3 sequences, 20% to 30% observed once, and the top ten hold roughly a tenth. The same data also contributed to another study, on T cells of mothers and their children.

Sequenced input: blood. These TCRs come from a boy younger than 18 in good health. Each CDR3 is given with its conserved first and last residue. Expanded clones are given a class, and other clones once, few, many or no size at all.

j_call v_call clone_size cdr3_aa
TRBJ2-1 TRBV24-1 many CATSGLLAEDYNEQFF
TRBJ1-6 TRBV11-1 few CASSSPGGGPRNSPLHF
TRBJ1-2 TRBV24-1 few CATSTGTNYGYTF
NA TRBV10-3 NA CAITGPTSGSSEQFF
TRBJ1-1 TRBV5-1 NA CASSWDSTVNTEAFF
TRBJ2-3 TRBV6-4 few CASSIGWGTDTQYF
TRBJ2-7 TRBV20-1 NA CSARDGGTGAGEQYF
TRBJ1-1 TRBV5-4 NA CASSTGTNTEAFF
NA TRBV11-2 few CASSSGAGVAQYF
TRBJ2-7 TRBV29-1 many CSVAGMRGGYEQYF
TRBJ2-7 TRBV15 NA CATSREPPGTGLSYEQYF
TRBJ2-6 TRBV20-1 few CSARGGSRSGANVLTF
NA TRBV5-1 NA CASSWGTSVYNEQFF
TRBJ2-1 TRBV4-2 few CASSQGWPGSDEQFF
TRBJ2-1 TRBV27 few CASSMGGGSYNEQFF
TRBJ1-1 TRBV10-3 NA CAISPTEMNTEAFF
TRBJ2-7 TRBV29-1 few CSVEEGDGTYEQYF
TRBJ2-3 TRBV29-1 few CSVEVEGPSTDTQYF
TRBJ2-5 TRBV20-1 few CSASGGSQETQYF
TRBJ2-3 TRBV11-2 NA CASSLAGGPQDTQYF
TRBJ2-5 TRBV5-1 few CASSLTSGDQETQYF
TRBJ2-3 TRBV6-1 NA CASSEQGPDTQYF
TRBJ2-1 TRBV20-1 NA CSARRLGESSYNEQFF
TRBJ2-5 TRBV5-5 NA CASSADLTSGVDQETQYF
TRBJ1-1 TRBV10-3 NA CAISSTTAEAFF
TRBJ1-1 TRBV29-1 NA CSVLDLMNTEAFF
TRBJ2-1 TRBV9 NA CASSVVGLGGNEQFF
TRBJ1-3 TRBV6-5 few CASSYSRGSGNTIYF
TRBJ2-4 TRBV20-1 NA CSARGELQNIQYF
TRBJ2-4 TRBV6-1 NA CASSLQGGFGVAKNIQYF
TRBJ2-1 TRBV2 NA CAGATSGTYNEQFF
TRBJ2-7 TRBV20-1 NA CSARGGGSREGAYEQYF
TRBJ1-1 TRBV18 NA CASSTGAIEAFF
TRBJ2-1 TRBV20-1 NA CSARDHALASLYNEQFF
TRBJ1-5 TRBV12-3/TRBV12-4 NA CASLQYSNQPQHF
TRBJ1-6 TRBV6-5 few CASSTGQDYNSPLHF
TRBJ2-1 TRBV20-1 NA CSARDVRGTLLLGEQFF
TRBJ2-7 TRBV7-9 NA CASSPRATKEVEQYF
TRBJ1-4 TRBV29-1 few CSVDSQGAPGEKLFF
TRBJ2-1 TRBV24-1 NA CATSDLGELFGNEQFF
NA TRBV18 few CASSVYRDREETQYF
TRBJ2-1 TRBV20-1 NA CSALAGGFNEQFF
TRBJ2-2 TRBV12-3/TRBV12-4 many CASSRTSGNTGELFF
TRBJ2-1 TRBV14 NA CASSQAALSEQFF
TRBJ2-7 TRBV5-1 many CASSFGASYEQYF
TRBJ1-1 TRBV3-1 NA CASRQTGEAFF
NA TRBV5-1 NA CASSLGTSGGYNEQFF
TRBJ1-2 TRBV5-1 once CASSWDREFYGYTF
TRBJ1-2 TRBV4-3 NA CASSQGGGSYGYTF
TRBJ2-3 TRBV7-9 once CASSLEASAGYF
TRBJ2-5 TRBV7-6 few CASSFNFKETQYF
NA TRBV5-1 few CASSLTGLSSYEQYF
TRBJ1-1 TRBV7-2 NA CASSSPPDTWDTEAFF
TRBJ2-1 TRBV6-2/TRBV6-3 few CASSYSIIERGWNEQFF
TRBJ2-3 TRBV7-2 few CASSRPLGEPTQYF